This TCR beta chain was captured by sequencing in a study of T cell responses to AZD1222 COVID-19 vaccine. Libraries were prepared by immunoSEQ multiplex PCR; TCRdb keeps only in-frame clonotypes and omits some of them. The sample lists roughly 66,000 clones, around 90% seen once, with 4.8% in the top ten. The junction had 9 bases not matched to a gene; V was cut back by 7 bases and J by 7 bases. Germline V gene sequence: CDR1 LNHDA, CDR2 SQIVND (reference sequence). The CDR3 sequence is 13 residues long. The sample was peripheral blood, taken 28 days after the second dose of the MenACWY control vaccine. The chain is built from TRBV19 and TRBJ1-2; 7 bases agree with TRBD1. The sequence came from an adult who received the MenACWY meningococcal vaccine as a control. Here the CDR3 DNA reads TGTGCCAGTACCGTAGACAGGGCCACTGGCTACACCTTC. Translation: CASTVDRATGYTF. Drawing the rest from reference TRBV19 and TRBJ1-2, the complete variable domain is DGGITQSPKYLFRKEGQNVTLSCEQNLNHDAMYWYRQDPGQGLRLIYYSQIVNDFQKGDIAEGYSVSREKKESFPLTVTSAQKNPTAFYLCASTVDRATGYTFGSGTRLTVV.